These T cell receptor beta chains were read from a single sample in a study of cytomegalovirus exposure and HLA in healthy donors. TCRdb keeps only in-frame clones here, not all; method: immunoSEQ multiplex PCR. Of 140,000 or so clones in the sample, roughly three quarters were seen once. Sequencing was done on a sample of PBMCs. All receptors derive from a female donor in good health and CMV-seronegative. Each CDR3 is given with its conserved first and last residue. The D gene is left open where the match is weak. Clone size is given for some rows only: seen once, a few or many times, or a class if the clone is expanded.

clone_size	d_call	v_call	j_call	cdr3_aa	cdr3_nt
-	-	TRBV5-8	TRBJ1-6	CASTREVERGSPLHF	TGTGCCAGCACTCGCGAAGTGGAAAGGGGTTCACCCCTCCACTTT
-	TRBD1	TRBV2	TRBJ1-5	CASSDDRVDQPQHF	TGTGCCAGCAGCGATGACAGGGTCGATCAGCCCCAGCATTTT
few	TRBD1	TRBV5-8	TRBJ2-7	CASRTPGTGIYEQYF	TGTGCCAGCAGAACGCCCGGGACAGGGATCTACGAGCAGTACTTC
-	-	TRBV18	TRBJ1-5	CASSRDKSNQPQHF	TGTGCCAGCTCACGGGACAAAAGCAATCAGCCCCAGCATTTT
-	-	TRBV5-1	TRBJ2-3	CASSMTASTDTQYF	TGCGCCAGCAGCATGACAGCTAGCACAGATACGCAGTATTTT
-	TRBD2	TRBV29-1	TRBJ2-3	CSARPARGFTDTQYF	TGCAGCGCCCGCCCGGCGCGGGGGTTCACAGATACGCAGTATTTT
-	TRBD1	TRBV4-1	TRBJ2-5	CASSRGTGGDQETQYF	TGCGCCAGCAGCCGAGGGACAGGGGGAGACCAAGAGACCCAGTACTTC
-	TRBD1	TRBV28	TRBJ1-2	CASNPGGSYGYPF	TGTGCCAGCAATCCAGGGGGAAGCTATGGCTACCCCTTC
-	-	TRBV28	TRBJ1-2	CASSRPGPSQGYTF	TGTGCCAGCAGCCGGCCGGGTCCGAGCCAGGGCTACACCTTC
few	-	TRBV6-5	TRBJ1-1	CASSYSAVGTEAFF	TGTGCCAGCAGTTACTCGGCGGTGGGCACTGAAGCTTTCTTT
few	-	TRBV6-5	TRBJ2-1	CASSYGQLYNEQFF	TGTGCCAGCAGCTATGGACAGCTCTACAATGAGCAGTTCTTC
-	-	TRBV19	TRBJ1-5	CASTSQGRANSNQPQHF	TGTGCCAGTACATCTCAGGGGCGAGCAAATAGCAATCAGCCCCAGCATTTT
-	-	TRBV7-2	TRBJ1-6	CASSLATRNSPLHF	TGTGCCAGCAGCTTAGCGACCAGGAATTCACCCCTCCACTTT
-	TRBD1	TRBV5-6	TRBJ2-1	CASSAQGAGEQFF	TGTGCCAGCAGCGCACAGGGGGCGGGTGAGCAGTTCTTC
-	-	TRBV7-9	TRBJ2-7	CASSLAWQAEQYF	TGTGCCAGCAGCTTAGCGTGGCAGGCCGAGCAGTACTTC
-	-	TRBV11-3	TRBJ2-1	CASSLAGSSYNEQFF	TGTGCCAGCAGCTTAGCCGGGAGCTCCTACAATGAGCAGTTCTTC
-	-	TRBV5-1	TRBJ2-2	CASSFGGTGELFF	TGCGCCAGCAGTTTTGGCGGCACCGGGGAGCTGTTTTTT
-	TRBD1	TRBV5-1	TRBJ2-5	CASSFGTAQETQYF	TGCGCCAGCAGCTTCGGGACAGCTCAAGAGACCCAGTACTTC
once	TRBD2	TRBV7-9	TRBJ2-1	CASSLGGRLGEQFF	TGTGCCAGCAGCTTAGGCGGGAGGTTGGGTGAGCAGTTCTTC
once	-	TRBV27	TRBJ1-1	CATSFGEGRRAFF	TGTGCCACTTCCTTCGGGGAGGGGAGACGAGCTTTCTTT
-	-	TRBV21-1	TRBJ1-1	CASSKAGGQRGCEAFF	TGTGCCAGCAGCAAAGCTGGGGGTCAGAGGGGGTGTGAAGCTTTCTTT
-	-	TRBV2	TRBJ1-2	CASIPGPGRGGYTF	TGTGCCAGCATCCCGGGACCGGGGAGGGGTGGCTACACCTTC
-	-	TRBV2	TRBJ1-6	CASSEQGRNSPLHF	TGTGCCAGCAGTGAACAGGGTAGGAATTCACCCCTCCACTTT
-	TRBD1	TRBV28	TRBJ1-2	CASSFPHGTGVGYPF	TGTGCCAGCAGTTTTCCCCACGGGACAGGGGTGGGCTACCCCTTC
few	-	TRBV29-1	TRBJ2-3	CSAQWSGVREAHDVTDTQYF	TGCAGCGCACAATGGTCAGGGGTTCGAGAAGCTCACGACGTCACAGATACGCAGTATTTT
-	TRBD2	TRBV5-1	TRBJ2-2	CASSVREGRTGELFF	TGCGCCAGCAGCGTCCGGGAGGGCCGAACCGGGGAGCTGTTTTTT
-	TRBD1	TRBV28	TRBJ2-7	CASRNTGGAYEQYF	TGTGCCAGCAGGAATACAGGGGGTGCCTACGAGCAGTACTTC
-	-	TRBV7-8	TRBJ2-7	CASSLPRIPNEQYF	TGTGCCAGCAGCTTACCGAGGATCCCCAACGAGCAGTACTTC
-	TRBD2	TRBV27	TRBJ2-5	CASSSRPIAGTETQYF	TGTGCCAGCAGTTCCCGCCCTATAGCGGGGACGGAGACCCAGTACTTC
-	-	TRBV7-9	TRBJ1-1	CASSRQYTEAFF	TGTGCCAGCAGTCGACAGTACACTGAAGCTTTCTTT
-	TRBD1	TRBV5-5	TRBJ1-1	CASSLLGQGLAEAFF	TGTGCCAGCAGCTTGCTGGGACAGGGGTTAGCTGAAGCTTTCTTT
-	-	TRBV7-8	TRBJ1-5	CASSSWGGGESQPQHF	TGTGCCAGCAGCTCATGGGGGGGTGGGGAGAGTCAGCCCCAGCATTTT
few	TRBD1	TRBV5-6	TRBJ2-7	CASSLEDRGRNEQYF	TGTGCCAGCAGCTTAGAGGACAGGGGGCGGAACGAGCAGTACTTC
-	TRBD1	TRBV10-3	TRBJ1-5	CASSSGGSQPQHF	TGTGCCTCGTCCTCAGGGGGGTCTCAGCCCCAGCATTTT
-	-	TRBV5-1	TRBJ2-1	CASSLEPGAYNEQFF	TGCGCCAGCAGCCTCGAACCAGGGGCATACAATGAGCAGTTCTTC
-	TRBD1	TRBV19	TRBJ2-5	CASSSGTGRQETQYF	TGTGCCAGTAGTAGCGGGACAGGACGCCAAGAGACCCAGTACTTC
medium-sized	-	TRBV10-3	TRBJ2-5	CAISESTTRQETQYF	TGTGCCATCAGTGAGTCTACGACTCGACAAGAGACCCAGTACTTC
-	TRBD1	TRBV7-3	TRBJ2-2	CASSRDRTDTGELFF	TGTGCCAGCTCCCGGGACAGGACGGACACCGGGGAGCTGTTTTTT
-	TRBD2	TRBV29-1	TRBJ2-1	CSAALAGAYNEQFF	TGCAGCGCTGCACTAGCGGGGGCCTACAATGAGCAGTTCTTC
-	TRBD1	TRBV5-1	TRBJ2-2	CASSLGTEYTGELFF	TGCGCCAGCAGCCTAGGGACAGAATACACCGGGGAGCTGTTTTTT
-	TRBD1	TRBV5-1	TRBJ1-4	CASSVDRVREKLFF	TGCGCCAGCAGCGTGGACAGGGTTCGGGAAAAACTGTTTTTT
-	-	TRBV10-1	TRBJ1-1	CAIPTRINTEAFF	TGCGCCATCCCAACCAGGATCAACACTGAAGCTTTCTTT
-	-	TRBV6-6	TRBJ1-1	CASRPPGGTEAFF	TGTGCCAGCAGACCTCCCGGGGGCACTGAAGCTTTCTTT
-	-	TRBV19	TRBJ1-5	CASNTGFYSNQPQHF	TGTGCCAGTAACACAGGGTTTTATAGCAATCAGCCCCAGCATTTT
-	TRBD1	TRBV4-1	TRBJ2-6	CASSQDSNGQGHGANVLTF	TGCGCCAGCAGCCAAGACTCGAATGGACAGGGACATGGGGCCAACGTCCTGACTTTC
-	TRBD1	TRBV6-5	TRBJ1-1	CASGTPGQREAFF	TGTGCCAGCGGCACACCGGGACAGCGTGAAGCTTTCTTT
once	TRBD1	TRBV7-7	TRBJ2-2	CASSVGQGPGELFF	TGTGCCAGCAGCGTGGGACAGGGACCCGGGGAGCTGTTTTTT
-	TRBD1	TRBV9	TRBJ1-2	CASSANRDRGTNYGYTF	TGTGCCAGCAGCGCAAACCGGGACAGGGGAACTAACTATGGCTACACCTTC